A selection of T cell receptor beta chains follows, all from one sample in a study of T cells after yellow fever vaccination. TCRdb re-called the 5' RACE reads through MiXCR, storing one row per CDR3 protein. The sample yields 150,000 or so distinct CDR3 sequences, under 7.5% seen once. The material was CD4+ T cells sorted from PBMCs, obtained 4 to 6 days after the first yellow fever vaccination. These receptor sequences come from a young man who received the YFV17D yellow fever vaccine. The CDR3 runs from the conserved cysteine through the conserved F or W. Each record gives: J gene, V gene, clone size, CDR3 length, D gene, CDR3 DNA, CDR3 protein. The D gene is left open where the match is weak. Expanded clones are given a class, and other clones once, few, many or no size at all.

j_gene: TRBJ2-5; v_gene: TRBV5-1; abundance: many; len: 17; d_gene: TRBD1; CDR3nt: TGCGCCAGCAGCTTAGCGAGACAGGGGTTCTTACAAGAGACCCAGTACTTC; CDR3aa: CASSLARQGFLQETQYF
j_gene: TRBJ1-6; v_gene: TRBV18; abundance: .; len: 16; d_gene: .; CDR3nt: TGTGCCAGCTCACCACCGATCGGGGCCTATAATTCACCCCTCCACTTT; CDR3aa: CASSPPIGAYNSPLHF
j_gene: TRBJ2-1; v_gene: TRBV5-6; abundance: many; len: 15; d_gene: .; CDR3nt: TGTGCCAGCAGCTTGCAGGGGTTGGCCTACAATGAGCAGTTCTTC; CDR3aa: CASSLQGLAYNEQFF
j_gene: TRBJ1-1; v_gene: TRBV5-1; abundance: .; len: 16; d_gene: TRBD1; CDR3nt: TGCGCCAGCAGCTGGAAGGGACAGGGGTCGAACACTGAAGCTTTCTTT; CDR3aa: CASSWKGQGSNTEAFF
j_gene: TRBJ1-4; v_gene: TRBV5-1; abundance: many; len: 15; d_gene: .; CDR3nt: TGCGCCAGCAGCTCGAGGGACCAAGGGGATGAAAAACTGTTTTTT; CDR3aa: CASSSRDQGDEKLFF
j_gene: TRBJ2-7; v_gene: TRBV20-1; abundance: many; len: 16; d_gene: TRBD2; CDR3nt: TGCAGTGCTAGAGATTCGGCCAGCGGGGGCCGATACGAGCAGTACTTC; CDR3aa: CSARDSASGGRYEQYF
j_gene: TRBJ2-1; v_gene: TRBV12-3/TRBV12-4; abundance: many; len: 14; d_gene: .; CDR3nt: TGTGCCAGTTGTAGGGGCTCTCAAGACAATGAGCAGTTCTTC; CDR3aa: CASCRGSQDNEQFF
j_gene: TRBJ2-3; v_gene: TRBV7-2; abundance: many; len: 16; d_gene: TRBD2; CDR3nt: TGTGCCAGCAGCTTATTTGGTGCGGGGGGCTACGATACGCAGTATTTT; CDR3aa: CASSLFGAGGYDTQYF
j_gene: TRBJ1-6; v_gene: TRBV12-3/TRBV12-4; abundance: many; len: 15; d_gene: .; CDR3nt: TGTGCCAGCAGTTTGCAAGGGTACTATAATTCACCCCTCCACTTT; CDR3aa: CASSLQGYYNSPLHF
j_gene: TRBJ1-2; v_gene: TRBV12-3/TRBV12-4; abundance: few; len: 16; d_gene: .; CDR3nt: TGTGCCAGCAGTTTATCGGGGGCGGAGTTACGCCGTGGCTACACCTTC; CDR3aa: CASSLSGAELRRGYTF
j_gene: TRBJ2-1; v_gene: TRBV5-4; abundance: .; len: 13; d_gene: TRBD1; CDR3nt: TGTGCCAGCAGCTGGTACGGACAGGGTATCCCGTTCTTC; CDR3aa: CASSWYGQGIPFF
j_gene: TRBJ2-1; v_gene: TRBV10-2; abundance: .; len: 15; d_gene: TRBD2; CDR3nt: TGCGCCAGCAGCAGACTAGCGGGGGGGCACAATGAGCAGTTCTTC; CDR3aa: CASSRLAGGHNEQFF
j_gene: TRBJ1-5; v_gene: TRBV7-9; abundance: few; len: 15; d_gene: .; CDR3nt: TGTGCCAGCAGCTTACCCGGGGGAGAGAATCAGCCCCAGCATTTT; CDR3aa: CASSLPGGENQPQHF
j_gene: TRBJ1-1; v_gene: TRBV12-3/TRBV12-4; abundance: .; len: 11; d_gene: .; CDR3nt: TGTGCCAGCAGGTCCAGCGCTGAAGCTTTCTTT; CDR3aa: CASRSSAEAFF
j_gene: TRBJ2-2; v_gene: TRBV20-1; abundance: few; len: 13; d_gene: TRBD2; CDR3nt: TGCAGTGTTCCTAGCGGGGGGACCGGGGAGCTGTTTTTT; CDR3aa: CSVPSGGTGELFF
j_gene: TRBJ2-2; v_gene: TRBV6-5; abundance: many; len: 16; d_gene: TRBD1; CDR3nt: TGTGCCAGCAGGGGGACCGGGACAGGGAACACCGGGGAGCTGTTTTTT; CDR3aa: CASRGTGTGNTGELFF
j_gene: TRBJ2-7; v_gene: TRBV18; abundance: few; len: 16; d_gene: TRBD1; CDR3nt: TGTGCCAGCTCAGACGGATGGAGGACAGGGGGAGCCGAGCAGTACTTC; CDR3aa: CASSDGWRTGGAEQYF
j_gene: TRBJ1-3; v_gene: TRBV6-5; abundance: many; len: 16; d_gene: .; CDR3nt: TGTGCCAGCAGTCGCCAGGAGGTCGCGTCCGGAAACACCATATATTTT; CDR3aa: CASSRQEVASGNTIYF
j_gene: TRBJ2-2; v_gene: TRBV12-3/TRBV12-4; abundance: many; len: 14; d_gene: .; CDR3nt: TGTGCCAGCAGTTCGAACGACCTGGTGGGGGAGCTGTTTTTT; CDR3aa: CASSSNDLVGELFF
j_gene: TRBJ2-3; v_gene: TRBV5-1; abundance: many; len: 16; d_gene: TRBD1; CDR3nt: TGCGCCAGCAGCTTGGCAGGGGGCGGCGACACAGATACGCAGTATTTT; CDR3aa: CASSLAGGGDTDTQYF
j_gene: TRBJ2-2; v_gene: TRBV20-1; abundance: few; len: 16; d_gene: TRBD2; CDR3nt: TGCAGTGCTAACCGCGGCAGCGGGGGGGCTCACGGGGAGCTGTTTTTT; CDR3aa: CSANRGSGGAHGELFF
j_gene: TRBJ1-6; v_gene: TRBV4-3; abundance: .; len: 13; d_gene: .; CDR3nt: TGCGCCAGCAGCCAAGGGGATAATTCACCCCTCCACTTT; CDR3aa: CASSQGDNSPLHF
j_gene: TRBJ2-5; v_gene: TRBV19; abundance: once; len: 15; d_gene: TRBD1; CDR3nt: TGTGCCAGTAACACCGGGACAGCTTTCCAAGAGACCCAGTACTTC; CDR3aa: CASNTGTAFQETQYF